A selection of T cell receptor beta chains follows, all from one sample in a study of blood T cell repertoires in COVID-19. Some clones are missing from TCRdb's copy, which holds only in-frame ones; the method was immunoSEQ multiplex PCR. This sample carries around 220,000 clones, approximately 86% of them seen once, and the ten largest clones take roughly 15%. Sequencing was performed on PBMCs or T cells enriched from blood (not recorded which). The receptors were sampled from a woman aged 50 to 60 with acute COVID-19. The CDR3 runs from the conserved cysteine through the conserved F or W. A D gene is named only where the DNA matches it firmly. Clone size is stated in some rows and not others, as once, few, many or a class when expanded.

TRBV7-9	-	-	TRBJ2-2	TGTGCCAGCAGCTTAGGAGGTTACACCGGGGAGCTGTTTTTT	CASSLGGYTGELFF
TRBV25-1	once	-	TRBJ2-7	TGTGCCAGCAGGTCAGGGTTGTTTGACGAGCAGTACTTC	CASRSGLFDEQYF
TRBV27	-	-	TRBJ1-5	TGTGCCAGCAGTCCCCCGGGGGGGGGACAGCCCCAGCATTTT	CASSPPGGGQPQHF
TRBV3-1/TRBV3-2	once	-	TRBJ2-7	TGTGCCAGCGCGTGGAGTTTTTCTGTTCGGTACTTC	CASAWSFSVRYF
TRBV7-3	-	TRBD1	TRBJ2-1	TGTGCCAGCAGCACAGACAGGGCCCTGCGGAATGAGCAGTTCTTC	CASSTDRALRNEQFF
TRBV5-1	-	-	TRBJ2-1	TGCGCCAGCAGCTCCCTGGGGGGGCTGGCGAATGAGCAGTTCTTC	CASSSLGGLANEQFF
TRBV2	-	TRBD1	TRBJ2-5	TGTGCCAGCAGGGGGACAGGGAAGGGAGCCCAATTAGAGACCCAGTACTTC	CASRGTGKGAQLETQYF
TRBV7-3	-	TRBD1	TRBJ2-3	TGTGCCAGCAGCTCCGGACAGGGCACAGATACGCAGTATTTT	CASSSGQGTDTQYF
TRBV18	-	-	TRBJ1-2	TGTGCCAGCTCACCCCAGGGAACATCCCATGGCTACACCTTC	CASSPQGTSHGYTF
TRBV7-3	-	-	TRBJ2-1	TGTGCCAGCAGCTTAGCGGGGGCCCACAATGAGCAGTTCTTC	CASSLAGAHNEQFF
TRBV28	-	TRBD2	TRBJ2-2	TGTGCCAGCAACGGATGGACTAGCCTTCGAATCGGGGAGCTGTTTTTT	CASNGWTSLRIGELFF
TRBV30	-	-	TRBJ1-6	TGTGGTCTACGGTCAAATTCACCCCTCCACTTT	CGLRSNSPLHF
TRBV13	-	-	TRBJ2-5	TGTGCCAGCAGCTCCCTTATACTAGAGACCCAGTACTTC	CASSSLILETQYF
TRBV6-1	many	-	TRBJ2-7	TGTGCCAGCAGTGAACGGGAGCCCTACGAGCAGTACTTC	CASSEREPYEQYF
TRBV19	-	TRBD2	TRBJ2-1	TGTGCCAGTAGTAGGGGACTAGCGGGCAACCCTTACAATGAGCAGTTCTTC	CASSRGLAGNPYNEQFF
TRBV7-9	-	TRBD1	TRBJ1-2	TGTGCCAGCAGCTCATTGGACAGGGCCCTTTCGGGCTACACCTTC	CASSSLDRALSGYTF
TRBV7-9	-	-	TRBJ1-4	TGTGCCAGCAGCTTGGCAGCAACTAATGAAAAACTGTTTTTT	CASSLAATNEKLFF
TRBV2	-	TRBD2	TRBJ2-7	TGTGCCAGCAGTGAGGGGGGGGTATTAGATTACGAGCAGTACTTC	CASSEGGVLDYEQYF
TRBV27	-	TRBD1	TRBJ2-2	TGTGCCAGCAGTTTCCCCGACAGGGTTACCGGGGAGCTGTTTTTT	CASSFPDRVTGELFF
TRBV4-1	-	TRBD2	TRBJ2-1	TGCGCCAGCAGCCGCACGGGACTAGGGAATGAGCAGTTCTTC	CASSRTGLGNEQFF
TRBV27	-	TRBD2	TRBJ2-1	TGTGCCAGTCGTGGACTAGCGGGAATCTCCTACAATGAGCAGTTCTTC	CASRGLAGISYNEQFF
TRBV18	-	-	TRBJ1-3	TGTGCCAGCTCACCCGAGGACTCTGGAAACACCATATATTTT	CASSPEDSGNTIYF
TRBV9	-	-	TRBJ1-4	TGTGCCAGCGAGCCTATGGGAGATGAAAAACTGTTTTTT	CASEPMGDEKLFF
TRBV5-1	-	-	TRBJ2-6	TGCGCCAGCAGCTTGGCTTCTGGGGCCAACGTCCTGACTTTC	CASSLASGANVLTF
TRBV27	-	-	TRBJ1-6	TGTGCCAGCAGTTTAGAGGGAGGCAGGTGGGCCACTAATTCACCCCTCCACTTT	CASSLEGGRWATNSPLHF
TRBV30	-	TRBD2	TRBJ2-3	TGTGCCTGGAATGGGGCTAGCGGGTGGTTAGATACGCAGTATTTT	CAWNGASGWLDTQYF
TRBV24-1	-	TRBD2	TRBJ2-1	TGTGCCACCAGTGAAGCCGGGACTAGCGCCTCCTACAATGAGCAGTTCTTC	CATSEAGTSASYNEQFF
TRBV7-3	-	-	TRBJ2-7	TGTGCCAGCAGCTGGGATGACGGGGTGTACGAGCAGTACTTC	CASSWDDGVYEQYF
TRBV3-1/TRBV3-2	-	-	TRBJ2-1	TGTGCCAGCAGCCTAGGACTAACTAGCTCCTACAATGAGCAGTTCTTC	CASSLGLTSSYNEQFF
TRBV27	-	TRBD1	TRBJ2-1	TGTGCCAGCAGTCCTGGGACAGGGGGCCATGAGCAGTTCTTC	CASSPGTGGHEQFF
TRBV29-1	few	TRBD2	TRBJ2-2	TGCAGCGTCCCGGGACTAGCGGGGAGGAACACCGGGGAGCTGTTTTTT	CSVPGLAGRNTGELFF
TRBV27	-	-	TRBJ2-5	TGTGCCAGCAGTACCCTAGCGACCAAAGGAGGAGAGACCCAGTACTTC	CASSTLATKGGETQYF
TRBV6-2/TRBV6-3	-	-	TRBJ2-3	TGTGCCAGCAGTAGATCAGGTTTCGGCACAGATACGCAGTATTTT	CASSRSGFGTDTQYF
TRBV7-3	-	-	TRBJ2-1	TGTGCCAGCAGCTTACTGTCGTGGACAGTCCCCCCCAATGAGCAGTTCTTC	CASSLLSWTVPPNEQFF
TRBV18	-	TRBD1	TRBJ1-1	TGTGCCAGCTCAGGGGGACAGGGGGCAACTGAAGCTTTCTTT	CASSGGQGATEAFF
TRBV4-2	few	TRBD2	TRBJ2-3	TGTGCCAGCAGCCAAGGACTAGCGGGAGGGCCAGATACGCAGTATTTT	CASSQGLAGGPDTQYF
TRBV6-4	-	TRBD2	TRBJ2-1	TGTGCCAGCAGTATAGCGGGAGTGAGGGAAGAGCAGTTCTTC	CASSIAGVREEQFF
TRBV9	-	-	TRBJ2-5	TGTGCCAGCAGCGTAATGGGCTACCAAGAGACCCAGTACTTC	CASSVMGYQETQYF
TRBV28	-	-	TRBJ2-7	TGTGCCAGCAGTTTGGCGGGGAGCCTCATCCACGAGCAGTACTTC	CASSLAGSLIHEQYF
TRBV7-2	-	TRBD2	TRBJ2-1	TGTGCCAGCAGCACTAGCGGGAGCCGGGGCAATGAGCAGTTCTTC	CASSTSGSRGNEQFF
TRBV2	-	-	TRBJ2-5	TGTGCCAGCAGTGATTCCCCGGTTTCGGGAGTGGAGACCCAGTACTTC	CASSDSPVSGVETQYF
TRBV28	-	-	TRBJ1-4	TGTGCCAGCGGCCGAAATGAAAAACTGTTTTTT	CASGRNEKLFF
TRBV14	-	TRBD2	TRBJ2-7	TGTGCCAGCAGCCCCCATAGCGGGAGGCCCCGATACGAGCAGTACTTC	CASSPHSGRPRYEQYF
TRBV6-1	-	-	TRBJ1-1	TGTGCCAGCAGTGAAGTCCAGGGTTCTTGGGACACTGAAGCTTTCTTT	CASSEVQGSWDTEAFF
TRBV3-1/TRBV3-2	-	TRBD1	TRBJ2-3	TGTGCCAGCAGTCGACGGACAGGGTCCCCCACAGATACGCAGTATTTT	CASSRRTGSPTDTQYF
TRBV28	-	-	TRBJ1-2	TGTGCCAGCAGTTTGGGGACTCTTACGGAGGGCTACACCTTC	CASSLGTLTEGYTF
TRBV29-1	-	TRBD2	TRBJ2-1	TGCAGCGTTGTCCTAGCGGGAGACGCTGAGCAGTTCTTC	CSVVLAGDAEQFF
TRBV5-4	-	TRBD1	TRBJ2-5	TGTGCCAGCAGACAAACAGGGGACGAGACCCAGTACTTC	CASRQTGDETQYF
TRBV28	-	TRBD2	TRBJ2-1	TGTGCCAGCACCCTAAGACTAGCGGGATACCAGTTCTTC	CASTLRLAGYQFF
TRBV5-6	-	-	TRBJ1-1	TGTGCCAGCAGTTTCGGACAGATTAACACTGAAGCTTTCTTT	CASSFGQINTEAFF
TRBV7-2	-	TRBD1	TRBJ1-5	TGTGCCAGCAGCAGACAGGGGGCCAGCAATCAGCCCCAGCATTTT	CASSRQGASNQPQHF
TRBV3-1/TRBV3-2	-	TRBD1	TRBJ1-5	TGTGCCAGCAGCCCGACCGGGACAGGGGTGGGGCAGCCCCAGCATTTT	CASSPTGTGVGQPQHF